The rows below give T cell receptor beta chains drawn from one sample of a study of blood T cell repertoires in COVID-19. Produced via immunoSEQ multiplex PCR; TCRdb's table is partial and in-frame only. Of around 150,000 clones in the sample, 80% to 90% were seen once. Sequencing input: peripheral blood. The receptors were gathered from a man aged 60-69 years with active or convalescent COVID-19. Both conserved end residues are part of each CDR3. Each record gives: V gene, J gene, D gene, clone size, CDR3 protein, CDR3 DNA. A D gene is named only where the DNA matches it firmly. The size field is filled for only some rows; it gives once, few, many or a size class.

V: TRBV6-1
J: TRBJ2-1
D: TRBD1
size: once
CDR3: CASSEADRGLYNEQFF
DNA: TGTGCCAGCAGTGAAGCCGACAGGGGGCTATACAATGAGCAGTTCTTC

V: TRBV2
J: TRBJ1-2
D: -
size: -
CDR3: CASSEIREGYGYTF
DNA: TGTGCCAGCAGTGAAATTCGGGAGGGTTATGGCTACACCTTC

V: TRBV5-8
J: TRBJ2-1
D: -
size: -
CDR3: CASSLGGRTYNEQFF
DNA: TGTGCCAGCAGCTTGGGGGGGAGGACCTACAATGAGCAGTTCTTC

V: TRBV15
J: TRBJ2-3
D: -
size: -
CDR3: CATSKGDTDTQYF
DNA: TGTGCCACCAGCAAAGGGGACACAGATACGCAGTATTTT

V: TRBV19
J: TRBJ1-2
D: -
size: -
CDR3: CASSMRDRLNYGYTF
DNA: TGTGCCAGTAGTATGCGGGACCGCCTTAACTATGGCTACACCTTC

V: TRBV5-1
J: TRBJ1-1
D: -
size: -
CDR3: CASSPDSLNTEAFF
DNA: TGCGCCAGCAGCCCCGACAGTCTTAACACTGAAGCTTTCTTT

V: TRBV5-4
J: TRBJ1-6
D: TRBD1
size: -
CDR3: CASSPDFDRVGSPLHF
DNA: TGTGCCAGCAGCCCGGATTTCGACAGGGTGGGTTCACCCCTCCACTTT

V: TRBV11-3
J: TRBJ1-3
D: -
size: -
CDR3: CASSSQGGPGNTIYF
DNA: TGTGCCAGCAGCTCGCAGGGTGGACCTGGAAACACCATATATTTT

V: TRBV7-9
J: TRBJ2-7
D: -
size: -
CDR3: CASSLRDSYEQYF
DNA: TGTGCCAGCAGCCTACGGGATTCCTACGAGCAGTACTTC

V: TRBV18
J: TRBJ2-1
D: TRBD2
size: once
CDR3: CASSPLAGSFEQFF
DNA: TGTGCCAGCTCACCTCTAGCGGGGAGTTTTGAGCAGTTCTTC

V: TRBV4-3
J: TRBJ1-3
D: -
size: -
CDR3: CASSQDQVASSGNTIYF
DNA: TGCGCCAGCAGCCAAGATCAGGTCGCGAGCTCTGGAAACACCATATATTTT

V: TRBV24-1
J: TRBJ1-1
D: -
size: -
CDR3: CATSDPSTEAFF
DNA: TGTGCCACCAGTGACCCCTCGACTGAAGCTTTCTTT

V: TRBV9
J: TRBJ2-3
D: -
size: -
CDR3: CASSVGQVGLGGTQYF
DNA: TGTGCCAGCAGCGTAGGGCAGGTGGGGTTGGGAGGTACGCAGTATTTT

V: TRBV30
J: TRBJ2-3
D: -
size: -
CDR3: CAWSAGYTDTQYF
DNA: TGTGCCTGGAGTGCGGGATACACAGATACGCAGTATTTT

V: TRBV4-1
J: TRBJ2-7
D: TRBD2
size: -
CDR3: CASSQDKSGTPHEQYF
DNA: TGCGCCAGCAGCCAAGATAAGAGCGGGACTCCCCACGAGCAGTACTTC

V: TRBV6-2/TRBV6-3
J: TRBJ2-7
D: TRBD2
size: -
CDR3: CASSTTSGRHYEQYF
DNA: TGTGCCAGCAGCACTACTAGCGGGAGGCATTACGAGCAGTACTTC

V: TRBV5-8
J: TRBJ2-7
D: -
size: -
CDR3: CASSLDREGYEQYF
DNA: TGTGCCAGCAGCTTGGACAGGGAGGGTTACGAGCAGTACTTC

V: TRBV28
J: TRBJ1-5
D: TRBD1
size: -
CDR3: CASSSGTDNQPQHF
DNA: TGTGCCAGCAGCTCCGGGACAGACAATCAGCCCCAGCATTTT

V: TRBV7-8
J: TRBJ1-5
D: -
size: -
CDR3: CASSAQVSNQPQHF
DNA: TGTGCCAGCAGCGCCCAGGTTAGCAATCAGCCCCAGCATTTT

V: TRBV9
J: TRBJ2-7
D: TRBD1
size: -
CDR3: CASSLRDRGEYEQYF
DNA: TGTGCCAGCAGCCTCCGGGACAGGGGAGAGTACGAGCAGTACTTC

V: TRBV3-1/TRBV3-2
J: TRBJ1-1
D: -
size: -
CDR3: CASTPHRVDTEAFF
DNA: TGTGCCAGCACCCCTCACAGGGTGGACACTGAAGCTTTCTTT

V: TRBV7-9
J: TRBJ2-1
D: TRBD2
size: -
CDR3: CASSPSLAGTYNEQFF
DNA: TGTGCCAGCAGCCCCAGCCTAGCGGGAACCTACAATGAGCAGTTCTTC

V: TRBV5-6
J: TRBJ2-1
D: TRBD2
size: -
CDR3: CASSSLAGVVQFF
DNA: TGTGCCAGCAGCTCTCTAGCGGGTGTCGTTCAGTTCTTC

V: TRBV7-2
J: TRBJ1-2
D: TRBD1
size: -
CDR3: CASSPRTGGEGNYGYTF
DNA: TGTGCCAGCAGCCCCCGGACAGGGGGCGAAGGTAACTATGGCTACACCTTC

V: TRBV15
J: TRBJ1-4
D: -
size: -
CDR3: CATSSGEGATNEKLFF
DNA: TGTGCCACCAGCAGCGGAGAGGGCGCAACTAATGAAAAACTGTTTTTT

V: TRBV2
J: TRBJ1-5
D: -
size: -
CDR3: CASRRGFSNQPQHF
DNA: TGTGCCAGCAGGCGCGGGTTTAGCAATCAGCCCCAGCATTTT

V: TRBV28
J: TRBJ2-6
D: TRBD2
size: -
CDR3: CASSLRAGNSGANVLTF
DNA: TGTGCCAGCAGTTTACGAGCGGGAAACTCTGGGGCCAACGTCCTGACTTTC

V: TRBV5-4
J: TRBJ2-3
D: TRBD2
size: -
CDR3: CASSFRTSGRTDTQYF
DNA: TGTGCCAGCAGCTTTAGGACTAGCGGGAGAACAGATACGCAGTATTTT

V: TRBV9
J: TRBJ1-5
D: -
size: few
CDR3: CASSPTGQTDQPQHF
DNA: TGTGCCAGCAGCCCCACCGGACAGACAGATCAGCCCCAGCATTTT

V: TRBV28
J: TRBJ1-5
D: TRBD1
size: -
CDR3: CASSSSQGAFQPQHF
DNA: TGTGCCAGCAGTTCCTCTCAGGGGGCTTTTCAGCCCCAGCATTTT

V: TRBV5-4
J: TRBJ1-4
D: TRBD1
size: -
CDR3: CASSLETGGGTNEKLFF
DNA: TGTGCCAGCAGCCTCGAGACAGGGGGAGGAACTAATGAAAAACTGTTTTTT

V: TRBV23-1
J: TRBJ1-4
D: TRBD1
size: -
CDR3: CASSQGTGTQEKLFF
DNA: TGCGCCAGCAGTCAAGGGACAGGGACTCAGGAAAAACTGTTTTTT

V: TRBV4-2
J: TRBJ1-2
D: -
size: -
CDR3: CASSQMRETPLYGYTF
DNA: TGTGCCAGCAGCCAAATGAGGGAAACCCCTCTCTATGGCTACACCTTC

V: TRBV9
J: TRBJ1-1
D: -
size: -
CDR3: CASSVAGETEAFF
DNA: TGTGCCAGCAGCGTAGCGGGGGAAACTGAAGCTTTCTTT

V: TRBV6-4
J: TRBJ2-2
D: -
size: -
CDR3: CASTEGGTGELFF
DNA: TGTGCCAGCACCGAAGGGGGCACCGGGGAGCTGTTTTTT

V: TRBV9
J: TRBJ2-3
D: TRBD2
size: -
CDR3: CASSVGSGVADTQYF
DNA: TGTGCCAGCAGCGTAGGAAGCGGGGTAGCAGATACGCAGTATTTT

V: TRBV29-1
J: TRBJ1-1
D: TRBD1
size: -
CDR3: CSADQGADTEAFF
DNA: TGCAGCGCTGATCAGGGGGCAGACACTGAAGCTTTCTTT

V: TRBV19
J: TRBJ1-3
D: -
size: -
CDR3: CASSTASGNTIYF
DNA: TGTGCCAGTAGTACCGCGTCGGGAAACACCATATATTTT

V: TRBV18
J: TRBJ1-5
D: -
size: -
CDR3: CASSPGARQPQHF
DNA: TGTGCCAGCTCACCAGGGGCGAGGCAGCCCCAGCATTTT

V: TRBV7-9
J: TRBJ1-4
D: TRBD1
size: -
CDR3: CASSYLGWDRGGWYEKLFF
DNA: TGTGCCAGCAGCTACCTCGGGTGGGACAGGGGAGGCTGGTATGAAAAACTGTTTTTT

V: TRBV5-1
J: TRBJ1-6
D: -
size: -
CDR3: CASSLGPDNSPLHF
DNA: TGCGCCAGCAGCTTGGGTCCAGATAATTCACCCCTCCACTTT

V: TRBV7-8
J: TRBJ1-4
D: -
size: few
CDR3: CASSLGLVSNEKLFF
DNA: TGTGCCAGCAGCTTAGGTTTAGTATCAAATGAAAAACTGTTTTTT

V: TRBV12-3/TRBV12-4
J: TRBJ2-3
D: -
size: -
CDR3: CASSSYRLDTQYF
DNA: TGTGCCAGCAGTTCCTACCGTTTAGATACGCAGTATTTT

V: TRBV4-2
J: TRBJ1-4
D: TRBD1
size: -
CDR3: CASSPKTGVRDEKLFF
DNA: TGTGCCAGCAGCCCTAAGACAGGGGTCCGGGATGAAAAACTGTTTTTT

V: TRBV28
J: TRBJ1-5
D: TRBD1
size: once
CDR3: CASRARGHQPQHF
DNA: TGTGCCAGCAGAGCCAGGGGGCATCAGCCCCAGCATTTT

V: TRBV25-1
J: TRBJ2-5
D: -
size: -
CDR3: CASSEWSGFQETQYF
DNA: TGTGCCAGCAGTGAATGGTCGGGGTTCCAAGAGACCCAGTACTTC

V: TRBV24-1
J: TRBJ2-5
D: TRBD1
size: -
CDR3: CATSDPGTGGETQYF
DNA: TGTGCCACCAGTGACCCCGGGACAGGGGGAGAGACCCAGTACTTC

V: TRBV10-2
J: TRBJ2-3
D: TRBD2
size: -
CDR3: CASSRSGTSDTQYF
DNA: TGCGCCAGCAGCCGGAGCGGGACTTCAGATACGCAGTATTTT

V: TRBV19
J: TRBJ1-1
D: -
size: -
CDR3: CASSGWAFNPPTEAFF
DNA: TGTGCCAGTAGTGGATGGGCTTTCAATCCCCCCACTGAAGCTTTCTTT